The present T cell receptor (beta chain) was sequenced within a study of a mutant IDH1 vaccine in newly diagnosed glioma. Whole-study context: Therapy received beforehand was radiotherapy, temozolomide, or both, with most patients given both.

Time point specified: week 47, end of study. With topical imiquimod, each dose of the vaccine consisted of 300 ug of mutant IDH1 20-mer peptide. Patients received eight vaccinations in weeks 1, 3, 5, 7, 11, 15, 19, 23. New IDH1-mutant, ATRX-lost WHO grade 3 or 4 astrocytomas occurred in donors. Concerning this clone: Its antigen is undetermined.

Trimming left V 1 base short and J 3 bases short, with 4 bases between. This CDR3 is 12 amino acids long. Germline assignment: CDR1 SGHAT and CDR2 FQNNGV. Some clones are missing from TCRdb's copy, which holds only in-frame ones; the method was immunoSEQ multiplex PCR. The sample includes tens of thousands of clones, roughly 84% of them seen just once. This chain links TRBV11-2 with TRBJ2-7, with unresolved D. Here the sequenced sample was PBMCs, taken from a glioma patient whose treatment included an IDH1 peptide vaccine. This sequence originates from a woman aged 25 to 39 with glioma. Some clones in this sample may be carry-over from other donors' samples. The DNA of the CDR3 is TGTGCCAGCAGCTTAGGGGTCTACGAGCAGTACTTC. Encoded protein: CASSLGVYEQYF.